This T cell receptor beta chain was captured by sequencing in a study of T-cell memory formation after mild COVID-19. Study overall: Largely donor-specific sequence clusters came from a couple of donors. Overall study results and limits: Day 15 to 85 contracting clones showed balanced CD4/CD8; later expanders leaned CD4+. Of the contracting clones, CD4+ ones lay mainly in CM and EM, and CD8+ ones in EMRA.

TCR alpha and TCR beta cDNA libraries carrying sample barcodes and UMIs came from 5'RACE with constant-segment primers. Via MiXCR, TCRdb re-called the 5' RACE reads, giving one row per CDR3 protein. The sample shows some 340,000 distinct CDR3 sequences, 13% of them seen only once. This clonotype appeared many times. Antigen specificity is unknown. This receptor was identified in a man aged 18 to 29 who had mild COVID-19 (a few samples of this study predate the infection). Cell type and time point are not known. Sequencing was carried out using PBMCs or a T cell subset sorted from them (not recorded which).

CDR3 nucleotides: TGTGCCAGCAGCCAAGATGTTGTGGGACTAGGTATTCAAGATACGCAGTATTTT. Translated: CASSQDVVGLGIQDTQYF. This chain joins TRBV4-2 and TRBJ2-3, with 8 bases lining up with TRBD2. Losses at the gene ends were 0 bases for V and 5 bases for J; bases not matched to a gene: 13. This CDR3 has 18 residues. The germline V gene has CDR1 LGHNA and CDR2 YNFKEQ.